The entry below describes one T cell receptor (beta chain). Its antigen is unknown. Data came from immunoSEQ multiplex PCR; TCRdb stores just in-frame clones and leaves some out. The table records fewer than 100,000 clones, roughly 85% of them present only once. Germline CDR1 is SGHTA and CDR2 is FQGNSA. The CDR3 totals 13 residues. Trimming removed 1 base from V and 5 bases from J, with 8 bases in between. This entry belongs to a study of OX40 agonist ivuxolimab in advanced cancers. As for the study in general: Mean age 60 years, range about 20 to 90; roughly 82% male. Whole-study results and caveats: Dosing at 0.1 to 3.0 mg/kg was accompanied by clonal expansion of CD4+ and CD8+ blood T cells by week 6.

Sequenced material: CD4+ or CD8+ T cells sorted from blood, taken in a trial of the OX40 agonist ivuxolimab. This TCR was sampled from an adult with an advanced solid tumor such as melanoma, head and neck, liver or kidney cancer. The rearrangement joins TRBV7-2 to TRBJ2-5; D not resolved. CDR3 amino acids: CASSLEEEETQYF. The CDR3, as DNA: TGTGCCAGCAGCTTAGAGGAAGAGGAGACCCAGTACTTC. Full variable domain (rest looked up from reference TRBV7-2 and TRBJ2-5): GAGVSQSPSNKVTEKGKDVELRCDPISGHTALYWYRQSLGQGLEFLIYFQGNSAPDKSGLPSDRFSAERTGGSVSTLTIQRTQQEDSAVYLCASSLEEEETQYFGPGTRLLVL.